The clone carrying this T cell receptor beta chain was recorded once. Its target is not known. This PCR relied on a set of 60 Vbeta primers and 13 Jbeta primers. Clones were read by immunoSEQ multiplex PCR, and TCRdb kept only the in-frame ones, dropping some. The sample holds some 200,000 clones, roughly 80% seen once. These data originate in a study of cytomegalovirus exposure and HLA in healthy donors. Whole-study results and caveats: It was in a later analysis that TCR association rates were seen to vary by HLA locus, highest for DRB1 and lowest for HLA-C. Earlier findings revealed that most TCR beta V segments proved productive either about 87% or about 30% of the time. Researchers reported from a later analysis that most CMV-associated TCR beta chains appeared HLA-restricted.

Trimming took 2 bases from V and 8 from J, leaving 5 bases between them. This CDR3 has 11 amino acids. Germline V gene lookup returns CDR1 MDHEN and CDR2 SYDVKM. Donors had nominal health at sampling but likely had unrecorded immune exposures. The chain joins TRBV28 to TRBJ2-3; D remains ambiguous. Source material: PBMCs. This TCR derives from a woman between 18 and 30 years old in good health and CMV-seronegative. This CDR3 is CASSLTGTQYF. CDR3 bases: TGTGCCAGCAGTTTAACGGGTACGCAGTATTTT.